This TCR beta chain was obtained from a study of blood T cell repertoires in COVID-19. Background on the study: Samples representing acute and convalescent COVID-19 were sourced from the United States, Italy and Spain. In each case, the material was cDNA or gDNA derived from T cells, B-cell-depleted T cells, or PBMCs.

Original processing notes: Amplification of reference gene primers provided the estimated nucleated cell counts. TCRdb's copy holds only in-frame clones and misses some; the assay was immunoSEQ multiplex PCR. V and J calls and clone size follow that table, whereas D and trimming were derived from the DNA. The sample shows around 84,000 clones, around 84% of them seen only once. Material for sequencing was peripheral blood. The TCR originated in an elderly man with active or convalescent COVID-19.

The CDR3 DNA follows: TGTGCCAGCAGCTTGAACCCGGGAATGAACACTGAAGCTTTCTTT. Translated, it gives CASSLNPGMNTEAFF. The rearrangement joins TRBV5-6 to TRBJ1-1, with D unresolved. This CDR3 has 15 residues. V was pared by 1 base and J by 0 bases, with 10 bases between. CDR1 is SGHDT, CDR2 YYEEEE, per germline.